This T cell receptor beta chain was captured by sequencing in a study of T cell responses to AZD1222 COVID-19 vaccine. Assay: immunoSEQ multiplex PCR; the TCRdb copy retains only in-frame clones and omits some. The top ten clones hold 5.1% of a sample with about 160,000 clones, around 94% of them seen once. From germline, CDR1 is SGDLS and CDR2 YYNGEE. CDR3 length: 13 residues. The ends lost 3 bases at V and 6 bases at J; junction bases unmatched: 5. As concerns this clone: Its antigen is currently unknown.

Study findings and constraints: Seropositive status at baseline applied to only a handful of AZD1222 recipients.

The sample consisted of peripheral blood, taken 28 days after the second AZD1222 dose. This receptor was taken from an adult who received the AZD1222 COVID-19 vaccine. This rearrangement joins TRBV9 to TRBJ1-2; 7 bases fit TRBD1. The CDR3 reads CASSATGVDGYTF. The CDR3 nucleotides read TGTGCCAGCAGCGCCACAGGGGTGGATGGCTACACCTTC.